This T cell receptor (beta chain) was sequenced for a study of blood T cells in healthy people across ages. Study details: When template switching was applied, about one barcoded beta molecule was captured per two T cells. Overall study results and limits: TCR beta diversity per million T cells fell roughly linearly with age.

For the second PCR, which ran for roughly 6 to 11 cycles, a sample-barcoded 5' primer and a J-beta primer mix were used. One entry per CDR3 protein, called by TCRdb with MiXCR from the 5' RACE reads. The sample consists of over 700,000 distinct CDR3 sequences, about 48% of them appearing once. Trimming left V 2 bases short and J 6 bases short, with 10 bases between. The CDR3 consists of 13 residues. This clonotype was detected only a few times. Antigen unknown. The chain joins TRBV12-3 or TRBV12-4 to TRBJ1-2; the D is unclear. The TCR sequence derives from a man older than 75 in good health. Sequencing input: blood. In DNA, the CDR3 is TGTGCCAGCAGTTTAACCCAGCTGGATGGCTACACCTTC. Protein: CASSLTQLDGYTF.